Detailed here is one T cell receptor (beta chain). Its antigen remains unidentified. These data originate in a study of blood T cells in healthy people across ages. Study context: Template switching recovered approximately one barcoded beta molecule for every two T cells.

With a J-beta primer mix and a sample-barcoded 5' primer, a second PCR ran roughly 6 to 11 cycles. In TCRdb, the 5' RACE reads were re-called with MiXCR into one record per CDR3 protein. The table includes around 790,000 distinct CDR3 sequences, under 55% detected once. This CDR3 region has 16 residues. V was clipped by 0 bases and J by 3 bases, with 11 bases between them. From germline, CDR1 is PRHDT and CDR2 FYEKMQ (reference sequence). Study-wide points: Age brought a roughly linear fall in TCR beta diversity measured per million T cells.

The total RNA that was extracted per sample amounted to at least 5 micrograms. The rearrangement uses TRBV13 and TRBJ1-4; D is undetermined. Material for sequencing was blood. The clonotype originates from a man in his sixties in good health. The CDR3 is CASSLGRITANEKLFF. CDR3 DNA: TGTGCCAGCAGCTTAGGCCGGATAACAGCTAATGAAAAACTGTTTTTT.